This paragraph covers one T cell receptor (beta chain) sequence. Its antigen is as yet unknown. One junction end does not reproduce the germline sequence, and a read error may be involved. Looked up from germline, CDR1 is SEHNR and CDR2 is FQNEAQ (reference sequence). CDR3 length: 12 residues. This sample is part of a study of cytomegalovirus exposure and HLA in healthy donors. Notes on the study in general: In a later analysis, V- and J-gene trimming of beta chains associated with a DCLRE1C missense variant, replicated independently. As was reported, the HLA-A and HLA-B alleles of most subjects were accurately predicted from TCR beta sequences. Association with HLA alleles at 0.05 false discovery rate was found for around 17,000 TCR beta sequences in a later analysis. Specific recognition of CMV antigens was confirmed in vitro for a few chains (all CMV-associated).

The primer mix had 60 Vbeta and 13 Jbeta primers. The protocol was immunoSEQ multiplex PCR, while the TCRdb copy is restricted to in-frame clones and leaves out a portion. The table has roughly 260,000 clones, just under 85% seen once. The receptor comes from a woman aged 40 to 50 in good health and CMV-seropositive. The sequenced material came from PBMCs. The chain joins TRBV7-9 to TRBJ1-6; D is ambiguous. The CDR3 coding sequence is TGTTCCAGCAGCTTAGCCACTTTTGCCCTCCACTTT. Its protein is CSSSLATFALHF.